A single sample is the source of the 2 T cell receptor beta chains below, sequenced in a study of CD8 T cells in ankylosing spondylitis. TCRdb used MiXCR to reprocess the 5' RACE reads, holding one entry per CDR3 protein. Of some 150,000 distinct CDR3 sequences in the sample, roughly 44% were seen once. Sequenced material: synovial fluid, either unsorted or a sorted T cell fraction (not recorded which). The source is a male donor with ankylosing spondylitis.

This chain connects TRBV5-1 to TRBJ1-5; 9 bases are shared with TRBD1. Germline V gene data show CDR1 as SGHRS and CDR2 as YFSETQ. The CDR3 extends over 18 amino acids. Trimming took 0 bases from V and 2 from J; bases not matched to a gene: 9. The CDR3 nucleotides read TGCGCCAGCAGCTTGGACCCCCGTACAGGGGGCGGCAATCAGCCCCAGCATTTT. As protein: CASSLDPRTGGGNQPQHF.

The CDR3, as DNA: TGTGCCAGCAGTTACTCCTCACCCGGGCCCTACTCCTACGAGCAGTACTTC. Translated, it gives CASSYSSPGPYSYEQYF. The rearrangement joins TRBV6-5 to TRBJ2-7, with D unresolved. This CDR3 spans 17 amino acids. The ends were cut back, 0 bases at V and 0 bases at J, with 15 bases in the middle. Germline assignment: CDR1 MNHEY and CDR2 SVGAGI.